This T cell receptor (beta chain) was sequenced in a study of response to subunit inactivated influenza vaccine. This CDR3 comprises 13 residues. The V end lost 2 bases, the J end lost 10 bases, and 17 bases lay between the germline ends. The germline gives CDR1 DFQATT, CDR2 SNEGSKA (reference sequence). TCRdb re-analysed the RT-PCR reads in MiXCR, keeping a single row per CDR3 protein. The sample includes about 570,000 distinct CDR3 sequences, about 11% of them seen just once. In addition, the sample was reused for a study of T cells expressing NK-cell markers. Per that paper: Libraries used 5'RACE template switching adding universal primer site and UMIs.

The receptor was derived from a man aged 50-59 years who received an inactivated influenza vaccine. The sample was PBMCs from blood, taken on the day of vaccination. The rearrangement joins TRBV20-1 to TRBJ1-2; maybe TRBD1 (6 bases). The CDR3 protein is CSARQGPTTPYTF. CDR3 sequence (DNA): TGCAGTGCTAGACAGGGGCCTACGACCCCCTACACCTTC.